The 25 T cell receptor beta chains presented below share a single source sample, sequenced in a study of cytomegalovirus exposure and HLA in healthy donors. This PCR relied on a set of 60 Vbeta primers and 13 Jbeta primers. Here immunoSEQ multiplex PCR was the method, and the copy in TCRdb shows in-frame clones only, minus some. The sample has about 150,000 clones, roughly 77% seen once; the top ten hold over 6%. The sample was PBMCs. The receptors here all came from a man aged 25 to 40 in good health and CMV-seropositive.

In this sample, this clone turned up a few times. The chain uses TRBV13 and TRBJ2-2; D call uncertain. The germline V and J ends were trimmed by 6 bases and 3 bases, with 14 bases remaining between them. Germline V CDR1 and CDR2: PRHDT, FYEKMQ (reference sequence). This CDR3 spans 15 amino acids. As DNA, the CDR3 is TGTGCCAGCAGGCGAACCCCAACGGACACCGGGGAGCTGTTTTTT. Encoded protein: CASRRTPTDTGELFF.

The CDR3 reads CAWSSGFYNEQFF. In DNA form, the CDR3 reads TGTGCCTGGTCTAGCGGGTTCTACAATGAGCAGTTCTTC. The gene calls are TRBV30 and TRBJ2-1, with TRBD2 identical over 8 bases. Germline values: CDR1 GTSNPN, CDR2 SVGIG (reference sequence). The CDR3 length is 13 residues. After removal of 5 bases from V and 3 bases from J, the junction contained 3 bases not matched to a gene.

V is TRBV5-1 and J is TRBJ2-2, with 7 bases lining up with TRBD1. Germline V gives CDR1 SGHRS, CDR2 YFSETQ. V lost 7 bases, J lost 6 bases, and 9 bases stayed unmatched. CDR3 length: 14 amino acids. CDR3 bases: TGCGCCAGCTCCTCGGGGCAGGGGGCCGGGGAGCTGTTTTTT. Amino acid sequence: CASSSGQGAGELFF. Together with reference TRBV5-1 and TRBJ2-2, the CDR3 gives the full variable domain: KAGVTQTPRYLIKTRGQQVTLSCSPISGHRSVSWYQQTPGQGLQFLFEYFSETQRNKGNFPGRFSGRQFSNSRSEMNVSTLELGDSALYLCASSSGQGAGELFFGEGSRLTVL.

This chain connects TRBV4-3 to TRBJ1-4; 7 nucleotides line up with TRBD1. V lost 0 bases to trimming and J lost 5 bases; unmatched junction nucleotides: 3. CDR1 is LGHNA, CDR2 YSLEER, per germline. The CDR3 spans 15 residues. The CDR3 loop reads CASSQEGQTNEKLFF. The CDR3 nucleotides read TGCGCCAGCAGCCAAGAGGGACAGACAAATGAAAAACTGTTTTTT.

The V gene is TRBV4-3, the J gene TRBJ2-2; 9 positions match TRBD1. Per germline, CDR1 LGHNA and CDR2 YSLEER. V dropped 0 bases and J dropped 4; count of bases not matched to a gene: 3. The CDR3 extends over 16 amino acids. In DNA form, the CDR3 reads TGCGCCAGCAGCCAAGATCGGACAGGGGCCACCGGGGAGCTGTTTTTT. Translating gives CASSQDRTGATGELFF.

The gene calls are TRBV2 and TRBJ2-1; 14 bases match TRBD2. Germline trimming cut 7 bases from V and 7 bases from J; bases unmatched to any gene: 3. Germline CDR1 SNHLY, CDR2 FYNNEI. The CDR3 contains 14 residues. This chain's CDR3 is CASKGLAGVNEQFF. Written as DNA, the CDR3 is TGTGCCAGCAAGGGACTAGCGGGAGTTAATGAGCAGTTCTTC.

V gene TRBV29-1 combines with J gene TRBJ2-1; TRBD1 matches 7 bases. Germline values: CDR1 SQVTM, CDR2 ANQGSEA. The CDR3 has 13 amino acids. After removal of 7 bases from V and 7 bases from J, the junction contained 10 bases not matched to a gene. The CDR3 DNA reads TGCAGCGCCGGAGACAGGGCCGGGAATGAGCAGTTCTTC. Translating it yields CSAGDRAGNEQFF.

V gene TRBV28 combines with J gene TRBJ2-4; possible D gene TRBD2, 6 bases. The ends were cut back, 4 bases at V and 1 base at J, with 11 bases in the middle. The germline CDR1 and CDR2 sequences are MDHEN and SYDVKM. This CDR3 is built from 15 residues. The DNA of the CDR3 is TGTGCCAGCAGTTCGGGGGATGGGGCCAAAAACATTCAGTACTTC. It specifies CASSSGDGAKNIQYF.

V gene TRBV5-1 combines with J gene TRBJ2-1, with 8 bases lining up with TRBD1. This CDR3 comprises 15 residues. Germline trimming cut 5 bases from V and 0 bases from J; bases unmatched to any gene: 4. Germline lookup yields CDR1 SGHRS and CDR2 YFSETQ. The CDR3 DNA is TGCGCCAGCAGGGGGACAGGAAGCTCCTACAATGAGCAGTTCTTC. Translated: CASRGTGSSYNEQFF.

The CDR3 DNA reads TGTGCCAGCAGTGGACAGGGTTTCTCTGGAAACACCATATATTTT. Its translation: CASSGQGFSGNTIYF. The chain joins TRBV28 to TRBJ1-3; 8 positions agree with TRBD1. CDR1 and CDR2 from the germline V gene are MDHEN and SYDVKM. The CDR3 is 15 amino acids. V was pared by 5 bases and J by 0 bases, with 3 bases of the junction left unmatched.

V gene TRBV9 combines with J gene TRBJ1-5, with D unclear. This CDR3 is 14 amino acids long. Trimming shortened V by 0 bases and J by 9 bases, and 13 bases separated the two germline ends. The V gene's germline CDR1 is SGDLS and CDR2 YYNGEE. The CDR3 loop is CASSVDSSRGPQHF. In nucleotides, the CDR3 is TGTGCCAGCAGCGTAGATTCCTCCCGGGGGCCCCAGCATTTT.

This chain links TRBV28 with TRBJ1-2, with D possibly matching TRBD1 (5 bases). The germline CDR1 and CDR2 sequences are MDHEN and SYDVKM. The length of the CDR3 is 11 residues. V shed 11 bases and J shed 5 bases, with 12 bases lying between them. CDR3 loop: CAAGTEYGYTF. In DNA, the CDR3 is TGTGCCGCCGGGACTGAATATGGCTACACCTTC.

The sample holds a few counts of this clone. V usage is TRBV6-5 and J usage is TRBJ2-1; 7 positions agree with TRBD1. The CDR3 contains 13 residues. The V segment lost 5 bases and the J segment 4 bases; nucleotides outside the gene matches: 2. CDR1 is MNHEY, CDR2 SVGAGI, per germline. CDR3 loop: CASSGTDYNEQFF. CDR3 DNA: TGTGCCAGCAGTGGGACAGATTACAATGAGCAGTTCTTC.

The J gene is TRBJ1-2, the V gene TRBV6-1; 10 bases line up with TRBD1. Per germline, CDR1 MNHNS and CDR2 SASEGT. This CDR3 is 15 amino acids long. V gave up 6 bases and J gave up 4 bases; unmatched junction bases: 8. In DNA, the CDR3 is TGTGCCAGCAGGAGACAGGGGGCGGTCGTCTATGGCTACACCTTC. Amino acid sequence: CASRRQGAVVYGYTF.

The rearrangement links TRBV10-3 to TRBJ2-7; 10 positions agree with TRBD1. After removal of 3 bases from V and 4 bases from J, the junction contained 3 bases not matched to a gene. CDR1 is ENHRY, CDR2 SYGVKD, per germline. CDR3 length: 14 residues. For the CDR3, the DNA is TGTGCCATCAGTGAAGGACAGGGGGGTTACGAGCAGTACTTC. Translating it yields CAISEGQGGYEQYF.

The rearrangement uses TRBV7-9 and TRBJ2-1; maybe TRBD1 (7 bases). V was cut by 1 base and J by 6 bases, with 16 bases left in between. Germline V gene sequence: CDR1 SEHNR, CDR2 FQNEAQ (reference sequence). The CDR3 loop spans 16 amino acids. Here the CDR3 reads CASSLGAGGLGNEQFF. The CDR3 coding sequence is TGTGCCAGCAGCTTAGGGGCAGGGGGACTGGGCAATGAGCAGTTCTTC.

The chain recombines TRBV6-1 with TRBJ1-5; TRBD1 agrees at 8 bases. J lost 7 bases, V lost 1 base, and 6 bases had no gene match. This CDR3 spans 15 amino acids. Germline CDR1 and CDR2: MNHNS and SASEGT. CDR3 loop: CASSEGAGGAQPQHF. CDR3 DNA sequence: TGTGCCAGCAGTGAAGGGGCAGGGGGCGCACAGCCCCAGCATTTT.

The chain carries TRBV6-6 and TRBJ2-5; TRBD2 might be the D (6 bases). Germline CDR1 is MNHNY and CDR2 is SVGAGI (reference sequence). This CDR3 has 15 amino acids. V lost 5 bases and J 0 bases, leaving 13 bases between the germline ends. The CDR3 reads CASSPLAGNQETQYF. The CDR3 DNA reads as TGTGCCAGCAGTCCCCTGGCGGGGAACCAAGAGACCCAGTACTTC.

The V and J genes are TRBV6-5 and TRBJ2-1, with 7 positions matching TRBD2. The CDR3 covers 12 residues. The junction had 1 base not matched to a gene; V was cut back by 5 bases and J by 6 bases. CDR1 and CDR2 from the germline V gene are MNHEY and SVGAGI. As DNA, the CDR3 is TGTGCCAGCAGTGGGGGGGGCAATGAGCAGTTCTTC. Protein: CASSGGGNEQFF.

This chain joins TRBV9 and TRBJ2-5, with 12 bases lining up with TRBD2. Trimming at V came to 5 bases and at J to 3 bases, leaving 11 bases not matched to a gene. CDR3 length: 17 amino acids. CDR1 SGDLS and CDR2 YYNGEE come from the germline V gene. The CDR3 sequence is CASSLGTSGLEEETQYF. The CDR3 nucleotides are TGTGCCAGCAGTCTCGGGACTAGCGGGCTCGAGGAAGAGACCCAGTACTTC.

This clone was seen a handful of times. The rearrangement links TRBV28 to TRBJ1-2; 10 bases match TRBD1. With 5 bases clipped from V and 6 bases from J, the junction kept 9 bases outside the gene matches. Germline CDR1 is MDHEN and CDR2 is SYDVKM. The CDR3 runs to 15 residues. CDR3 sequence reads: CASSTVGQGINGYTF. DNA for the CDR3: TGTGCCAGCAGTACCGTGGGACAGGGGATAAATGGCTACACCTTC.

The gene calls are TRBV27 and TRBJ2-7; 9 bases agree with TRBD2. This CDR3 has 14 residues. V shed 2 bases and J 6 bases; nucleotides not matched to a gene: 5. The germline V gene encodes CDR1 MNHEY and CDR2 SMNVEV (reference sequence). CDR3 protein: CASSLGAGGFEQYF. CDR3 nucleotide sequence: TGTGCCAGCAGTTTAGGAGCGGGAGGCTTCGAGCAGTACTTC.

This clone has a handful of counts. This chain connects TRBV21-1 to TRBJ2-3; no DNA check was done on the table's D call, TRBD2. TRBV21-1 is a documented pseudogene. The CDR3 contains 15 residues. The CDR3 DNA reads TGTGCCAGCAGCAACTCTAGCGGTAACACAGATACGCAGTATTTT. Its translation: CASSNSSGNTDTQYF.

The chain combines TRBV11-3 with TRBJ1-1; TRBD1 agrees at 8 bases. Trimming took 4 bases from V and 6 from J; bases not matched to a gene: 10. Per germline, CDR1 SGHNT and CDR2 YENEEA. The CDR3 is 15 amino acids. This chain's CDR3 is CASSSRTGRSAEAFF. The DNA of the CDR3 is TGTGCCAGCAGCTCAAGGACAGGGCGATCGGCTGAAGCTTTCTTT.

V and J are TRBV7-2 and TRBJ1-3, with unresolved D. V lost 5 bases and J 0 bases, leaving 11 bases between the germline ends. The germline CDR1 and CDR2 sequences are SGHTA and FQGNSA. CDR3 length equals 15 residues. In nucleotides, the CDR3 is TGTGCCAGCAGCCGCAACAGCCACTCTGGAAACACCATATATTTT. Translated, it gives CASSRNSHSGNTIYF.